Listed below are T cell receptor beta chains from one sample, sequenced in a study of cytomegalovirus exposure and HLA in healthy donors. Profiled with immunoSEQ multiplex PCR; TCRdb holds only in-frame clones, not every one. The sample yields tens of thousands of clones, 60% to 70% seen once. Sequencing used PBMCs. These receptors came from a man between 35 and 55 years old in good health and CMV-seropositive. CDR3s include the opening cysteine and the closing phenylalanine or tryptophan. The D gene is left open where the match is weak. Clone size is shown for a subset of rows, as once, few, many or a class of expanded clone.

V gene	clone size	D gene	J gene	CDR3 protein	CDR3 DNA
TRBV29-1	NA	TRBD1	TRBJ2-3	CSVEEQGVTQYF	TGCAGCGTTGAAGAGCAGGGGGTAACGCAGTATTTT
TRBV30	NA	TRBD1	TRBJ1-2	CAWSPPDRGAYGYTF	TGTGCCTGGAGTCCCCCGGACAGGGGAGCCTATGGCTACACCTTC
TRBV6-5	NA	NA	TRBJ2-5	CASTQAGRGETQYF	TGTGCCAGCACCCAAGCAGGGCGGGGAGAGACCCAGTACTTC
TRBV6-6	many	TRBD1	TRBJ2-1	CASSPRDRYNEQFF	TGTGCCAGCAGTCCCCGGGACAGATACAATGAGCAGTTCTTC
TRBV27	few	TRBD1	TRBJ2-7	CASRLGTAYYEQYF	TGTGCCAGCAGACTCGGGACAGCCTACTACGAGCAGTACTTC
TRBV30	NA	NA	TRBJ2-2	CAWTGDLYTGELFF	TGTGCCTGGACGGGGGACCTCTACACCGGGGAGCTGTTTTTT
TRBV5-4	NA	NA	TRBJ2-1	CASSLGSGSGPLNEQFF	TGTGCCAGCAGCTTGGGGTCAGGGAGCGGGCCCCTCAATGAGCAGTTCTTC
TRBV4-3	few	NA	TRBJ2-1	CASSQAGMAGYEQFF	TGCGCCAGCAGCCAAGCGGGGATGGCGGGGTATGAGCAGTTCTTC
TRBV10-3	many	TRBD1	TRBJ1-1	CAISAQGGSEAFF	TGTGCCATCAGTGCCCAGGGGGGCTCTGAAGCTTTCTTT
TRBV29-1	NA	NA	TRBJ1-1	CSVDWDTDARVEAFF	TGCAGCGTTGATTGGGACACGGATGCTAGGGTTGAAGCTTTCTTT
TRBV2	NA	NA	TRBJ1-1	CASREQGSDTEAFF	TGTGCCAGCAGAGAACAGGGAAGCGACACTGAAGCTTTCTTT
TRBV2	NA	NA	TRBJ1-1	CASSLRRQERNTEAFF	TGTGCCAGCAGCCTACGCCGACAGGAGAGAAACACTGAAGCTTTCTTT
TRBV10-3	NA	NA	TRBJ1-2	CAISESRQGDGYTF	TGTGCCATCAGTGAGTCGAGGCAGGGCGATGGCTACACCTTC
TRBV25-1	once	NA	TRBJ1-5	CASSVGAQPQHF	TGTGCCAGCAGTGTGGGGGCGCAGCCCCAGCATTTT
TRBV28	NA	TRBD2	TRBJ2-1	CASVAGGIYNEQFF	TGTGCCAGCGTAGCGGGAGGGATCTACAATGAGCAGTTCTTC
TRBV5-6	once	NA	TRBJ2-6	CASSPYLPGVSLVLTF	TGTGCCAGCAGCCCCTACCTACCAGGGGTCTCCCTCGTCCTGACTTTC
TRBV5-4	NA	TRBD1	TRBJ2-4	CASSFGTGERGIQYF	TGTGCCAGCAGCTTTGGTACAGGGGAGAGGGGCATTCAGTACTTC
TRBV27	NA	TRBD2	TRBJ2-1	CASSAGLAGHEQFF	TGTGCCAGCAGTGCCGGACTAGCGGGACATGAGCAGTTCTTC
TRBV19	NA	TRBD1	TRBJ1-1	CASSLPGQTMNTEAFF	TGTGCCAGTAGTCTCCCGGGACAGACCATGAACACTGAAGCTTTCTTT
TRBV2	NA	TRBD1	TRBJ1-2	CASTSAGQGAGGYTF	TGTGCCAGCACCTCGGCGGGACAGGGGGCAGGTGGCTACACCTTC
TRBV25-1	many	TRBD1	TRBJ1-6	CASTPGQGFYSPLHF	TGTGCCAGCACCCCGGGACAGGGCTTTTATTCACCCCTCCACTTT
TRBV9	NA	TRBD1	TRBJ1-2	CASSHHDRGVYGYTF	TGTGCCAGCAGCCATCACGACAGGGGAGTCTATGGCTACACCTTC